This TCR beta chain was sequenced in a study of CXCR3-negative and CXCR3-positive naive CD8 T cells (dated by TCRdb to the late 2010s). About the investigation overall: In total, some 140 million TRB reads were obtained, which works out to roughly 1.5 +/- 0.3 million reads per library. Diversity and physicochemical repertoire analyses were performed on 11 donors pooled from two independent experiments. Naive subsets from a handful of donors and memory cells from 3 donors were included in the TRBV-TRBJ cluster analysis. On the study overall, not on this receptor specifically: Because surface CD5, which has been linked to self-reactivity in mice, was comparable between naive subsets, TCR interaction strength was also inferred from TRB CDR3 physicochemical properties. Compared with CXCR3-negative naive cells, CXCR3-positive naive cells had TRB CDR3s with higher hydrophobicity (lower Kidera factor 4), lower energy, and higher strength and volume indices. Within the same donor, TRBV-TRBJ usage looked similar between naive CXCR3-negative and CXCR3-positive cells, but memory cells had distinct patterns. Repertoire diversity was comparably high in both naive subsets but much lower in memory CD8+ T cells. Freshly isolated PBMCs were used for most assays because CXCR3 expression partially decreased after cryopreservation.

Concerning this clonotype: What antigen it recognizes has not been identified.

CDR1 and CDR2 are read off the germline V gene as SGHTA and FQGTGA. The CDR3 covers 15 residues, taking in both the cysteine and the phenylalanine. No DNA accompanies this entry. Sequencing was carried out with a NextSeq 550. The Human TCR Profiling Kit (MiLaboratory) was used to prepare UMI-labeled 5' RACE TRB cDNA libraries. The full amount of extracted RNA was used for cDNA synthesis, and the full amount of resulting cDNA was used for PCR amplification. Libraries were prepared in parallel with an identical number of PCR cycles. The study's processing was this. About 54,000 +/- 9,700 unique UMI-labeled TRB cDNA molecules per library were extracted with MIGEC and MiXCR, with at least two reads per UMI required. Each library averaged roughly 36,000 +/- 9,600 functional in-frame TRB CDR3 nucleotide clonotypes without stop codons. After downsampling to 5000 UMI-labeled TRB molecules per sample, diversity metrics, including normalized Shannon-Wiener and Chao1, were computed in VDJtools. Clonotype-size-weighted physicochemical properties of the central five CDR3 residues (interaction energy, strength, volume and Kidera factor 4) were computed in VDJtools. With the reads reprocessed by TCRdb, a single entry stands for each CDR3 protein sequence and no DNA is reported. TCRdb, not the original authors, processed these V and J calls. The sample's table lists a count of 55,000 to 65,000 distinct CDR3 sequences. Around 4% of the sample comes from the top ten.

For each CD8+ T cell subset, flow sorting was done in triplicate, and some 300,000 cells per subset went directly into RLT lysis buffer. Naive CD8+ T cells were defined stringently as CD45RO-CCR7+CD27+CD95- to exclude memory contaminants. Standard density gradient centrifugation was used to isolate peripheral blood mononuclear cells from buffy coats. Naive CXCR3-negative and CXCR3-positive CD8+ T cells were flow-sorted on a FACSAria III. An RNeasy Mini Kit was used to extract total RNA from the sorted cells. Sequenced material: naive CXCR3- CD8+ T cells from blood. The cell subset or site label corresponds to: CD45RO-CCR7+CD27+CD95- naive CD8+ T cells lacking CXCR3 (TNR3-). The source of this sequence is a human donor in good health. Some clones in this sample may be carry-over from other donors' samples. The chain was built from TRBV7-3 and TRBJ2-1; checking the TCRdb D call of TRBD1 is not possible without DNA. The CDR3 reads CASSLVGGTYNEQFF.